This T cell receptor beta chain was sequenced during a study of cytomegalovirus exposure and HLA in healthy donors. In the study overall: An analysis done earlier identified about 120 million unique TCR beta sequences from about 179 million T cells.

The PCR made use of 60 Vbeta and 13 Jbeta primers. Clones were read by immunoSEQ multiplex PCR, and TCRdb kept only the in-frame ones, dropping some. The data show 90,000 to 150,000 clones, with more than 60% seen just once and roughly 10% held by the top ten. Study-level findings and limits: Roughly even sequencing depth across donors was the assumption behind the presence/absence analyses. CMV antigen specificity was confirmed in vitro for a few CMV-associated chains. HLA restriction was apparent for most CMV-associated TCR beta chains in a later analysis.

Of note for this clone: Its target is not known.

Trimming pared 4 bases from V and 4 bases from J, leaving 13 bases between. Germline loops: CDR1 SQVTM, CDR2 ANQGSEA. This CDR3 comprises 13 residues. This sequence joins TRBV29-1 and TRBJ1-1; D unclear. Source material: PBMCs. The clonotype was recovered from a man aged 40-55 years in good health and CMV-seropositive. CDR3 region: CSVVRLRGTEAFF. In DNA form, the CDR3 reads TGCAGCGTTGTACGCCTCCGCGGCACTGAAGCTTTCTTT.